The 8 T cell receptor beta chains presented below share a single source sample, sequenced in a study of blood T cells in healthy people across ages. PCR was performed a second time for roughly 7 to 11 cycles using a sample-barcoded 5' primer and a J-beta primer mix. TCRdb reanalysed the 5' RACE reads using MiXCR and keeps one entry per CDR3 protein. Among some 1.5 million distinct CDR3 sequences listed, roughly two fifths were seen once. The sample was blood. The receptors derive from a woman aged 18-30 years in good health.

This clonotype was counted a few times. The rearrangement links TRBV28 to TRBJ2-1; 14 bases are a match to TRBD2. Germline V CDR1 and CDR2: MDHEN, SYDVKM. The junction had 13 bases not matched to a gene; V was cut back by 6 bases and J by 6 bases. This CDR3 has 18 amino acids. CDR3 region: CASSNLLTGTSGSNEQFF. In nucleotides, the CDR3 is TGTGCCAGCAGCAATCTCCTGACCGGGACTAGCGGGAGCAATGAGCAGTTCTTC. The full variable domain, completed using reference TRBV28 and TRBJ2-1, is DVKVTQSSRYLVKRTGEKVFLECVQDMDHENMFWYRQDPGLGLRLIYFSYDVKMKEKGDIPEGYSVSREKKERFSLILESASTNQTSMYLCASSNLLTGTSGSNEQFFGPGTRLTVL.

The rearrangement links TRBV27 to TRBJ2-7; no firm D call. CDR1 and CDR2 from the germline V gene are MNHEY and SMNVEV (reference sequence). The CDR3 length is 15 residues. The germline V and J ends were trimmed by 4 bases and 2 bases, with 15 bases remaining between them. The CDR3 spells CASSSAPSGTYEQYF. The CDR3 DNA follows: TGTGCCAGCAGTTCAGCACCGAGTGGGACCTACGAGCAGTACTTC.

The genes are TRBV27 and TRBJ2-1, with 13 bases matching TRBD2. The CDR3 runs 14 residues. The germline gives CDR1 MNHEY, CDR2 SMNVEV (reference sequence). J lost 7 bases, V lost 8 bases, and 5 bases had no gene match. CDR3 nucleotide sequence: TGTGCCAGCGGTGCGGGACTAGCGGGGAATGAGCAGTTCTTC. It encodes CASGAGLAGNEQFF.

This rearrangement joins TRBV27 to TRBJ2-7, with D possibly being TRBD1 (6 bases). The germline V and J ends were trimmed by 5 bases and 5 bases, with 16 bases remaining between them. The CDR3 has 14 amino acids. Germline values: CDR1 MNHEY, CDR2 SMNVEV (reference sequence). CDR3 amino acids: CASSSYRVAHEQYF. In DNA form, the CDR3 reads TGTGCCAGCAGTAGCTACAGGGTAGCCCACGAGCAGTACTTC.

This chain connects TRBV20-1 to TRBJ2-7, with TRBD2 matching over 13 bases. The germline gives CDR1 DFQATT, CDR2 SNEGSKA (reference sequence). V was clipped by 5 bases and J by 7 bases; unmatched bases: 11. This CDR3 has 15 amino acids. The CDR3 sequence is CSASLAGGPYNEQYF. The CDR3 DNA is TGCAGTGCTTCACTAGCGGGAGGGCCGTACAATGAGCAGTACTTC.

The gene calls are TRBV29-1 and TRBJ1-5, with 9 positions matching TRBD1. CDR1 and CDR2 (germline): SQVTM, ANQGSEA. The V segment lost 4 bases and the J segment 2 bases; nucleotides outside the gene matches: 3. The CDR3 extends over 14 amino acids. As DNA, the CDR3 is TGCAGCGTTGGGGGACAGGGCGGCAATCAGCCCCAGCATTTT. It translates to CSVGGQGGNQPQHF.

The chain uses TRBV11-2 and TRBJ1-2; D is possibly TRBD1 (6 bases). CDR3 size: 14 residues. Per the germline V gene, CDR1 is SGHAT and CDR2 is FQNNGV. Trimming pared 6 bases from V and 4 bases from J, leaving 15 bases between. The CDR3 region has the DNA TGTGCCAGCAGGACCCACAGGGAAAGCTATGGCTACACCTTC. Translation gives CASRTHRESYGYTF.

The V call is TRBV27, the J call TRBJ1-5; D unclear. Trimming took off 5 bases at V and 4 bases at J, with 12 bases between the two ends. The germline CDR1 and CDR2 sequences are MNHEY and SMNVEV (reference sequence). This CDR3 has 14 residues. The CDR3: CASSERGLNQPQHF. DNA of the CDR3: TGTGCCAGCAGTGAGCGCGGCCTTAATCAGCCCCAGCATTTT.